This T cell receptor beta chain was captured by sequencing in a study of blood T cell repertoires in COVID-19. On the study more broadly: Specimens from acute and convalescent COVID-19 originated in the United States, Italy and Spain.

This clone was counted a single time. Generated by immunoSEQ multiplex PCR, the TCRdb table keeps only in-frame clones and is missing some. The table lists more than 45,000 clones, more than 70% of them singletons. CDR1 SGHKS and CDR2 YYEKEE come from the germline V gene (reference sequence). V was clipped by 4 bases and J by 0 bases, with 10 bases between them. The CDR3 has 14 amino acids. The sequenced sample was peripheral blood. The origin of this receptor is a human donor in a cohort sampled during active COVID-19. V is TRBV5-5 and J is TRBJ1-1; maybe TRBD1 (5 bases). CDR3 DNA sequence: TGTGCCAGCAGCAGACAGTTACTGAACACTGAAGCTTTCTTT. Protein sequence: CASSRQLLNTEAFF.